This TCR beta chain was recorded in a study of shared T cell receptors in the human thymus. Using immunoSEQ multiplex PCR, the repertoire was profiled, and TCRdb retains in-frame clones only, with some absent. The sample shows hundreds of thousands of clones, around 87% of them seen only once. CDR3 length: 14 amino acids. These same data were also listed under a study on human thymus T cells. That study adds: Immunologically healthy infants in Finland undergoing congenital heart defect surgery were the donors. Thymus was obtained from resections taken during corrective heart surgery. Across thymic and blood repertoires, the usage of V and J genes appeared to be biased. Related research described thymic repertoires that were highly overlapping among unrelated individuals.

The sequenced sample was thymocytes. The chain combines TRBV21-1 with TRBJ2-2; the table gives TRBD1 as D, unverified against the DNA. TRBV21-1 is a documented pseudogene. The TCR originated in a boy less than two years old with a congenital heart defect. Here the CDR3 reads CARDGTGGAGELFF. Written as DNA, the CDR3 is TGTGCCAGAGACGGGACAGGGGGGGCCGGGGAGCTGTTTTTT.